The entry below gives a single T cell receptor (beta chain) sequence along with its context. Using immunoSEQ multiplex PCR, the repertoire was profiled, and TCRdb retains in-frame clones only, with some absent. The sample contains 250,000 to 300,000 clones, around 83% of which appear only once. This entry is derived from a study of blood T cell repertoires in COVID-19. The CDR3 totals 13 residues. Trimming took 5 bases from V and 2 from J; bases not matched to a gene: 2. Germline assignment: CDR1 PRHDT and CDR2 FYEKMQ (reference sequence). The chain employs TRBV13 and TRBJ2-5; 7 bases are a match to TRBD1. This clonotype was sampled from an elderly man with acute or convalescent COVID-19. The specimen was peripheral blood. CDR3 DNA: TGTGCCAGCAGCCTCAGGGGGCAAGAGACCCAGTACTTC. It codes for CASSLRGQETQYF.